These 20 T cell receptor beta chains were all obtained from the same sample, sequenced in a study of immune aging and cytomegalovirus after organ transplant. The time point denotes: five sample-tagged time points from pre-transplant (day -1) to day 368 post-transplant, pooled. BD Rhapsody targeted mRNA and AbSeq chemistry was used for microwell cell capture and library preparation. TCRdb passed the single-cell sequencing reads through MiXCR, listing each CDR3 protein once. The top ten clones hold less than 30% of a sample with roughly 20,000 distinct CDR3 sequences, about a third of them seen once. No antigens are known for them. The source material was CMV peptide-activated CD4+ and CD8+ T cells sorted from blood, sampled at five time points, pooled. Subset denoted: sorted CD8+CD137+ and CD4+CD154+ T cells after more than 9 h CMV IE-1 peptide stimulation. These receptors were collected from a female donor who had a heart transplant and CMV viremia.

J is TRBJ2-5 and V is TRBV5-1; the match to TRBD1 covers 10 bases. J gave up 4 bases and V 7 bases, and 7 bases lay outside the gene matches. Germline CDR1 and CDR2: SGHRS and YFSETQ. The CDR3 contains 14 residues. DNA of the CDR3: TGCGCCAGCTGGGACAGGGGAGAGGGAGAGACCCAGTACTTC. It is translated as CASWDRGEGETQYF.

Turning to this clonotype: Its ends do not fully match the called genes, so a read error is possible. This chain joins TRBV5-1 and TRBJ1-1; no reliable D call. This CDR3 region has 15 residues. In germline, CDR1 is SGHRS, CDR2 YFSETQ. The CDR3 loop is CASSSVLGSNTEAFF. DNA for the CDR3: TGCGCCAGCAGCTCGGTTTTAGGGAGTAACACTGAGGCTTTCTTT.

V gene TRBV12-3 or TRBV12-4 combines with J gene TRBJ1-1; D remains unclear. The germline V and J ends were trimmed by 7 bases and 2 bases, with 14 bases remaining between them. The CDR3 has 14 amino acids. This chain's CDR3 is CASNLGRRNTEAFF. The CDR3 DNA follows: TGTGCCAGCAACCTCGGCCGAAGAAACACTGAAGCTTTCTTT.

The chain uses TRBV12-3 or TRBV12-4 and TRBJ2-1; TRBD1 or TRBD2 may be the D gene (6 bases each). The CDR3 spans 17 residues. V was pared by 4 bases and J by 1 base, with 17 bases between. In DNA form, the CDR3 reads TGTGCCAGCAGTTGGGGAGCCGGGGGCCAATCCTACAATGAGCAGTTCTTC. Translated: CASSWGAGGQSYNEQFF.

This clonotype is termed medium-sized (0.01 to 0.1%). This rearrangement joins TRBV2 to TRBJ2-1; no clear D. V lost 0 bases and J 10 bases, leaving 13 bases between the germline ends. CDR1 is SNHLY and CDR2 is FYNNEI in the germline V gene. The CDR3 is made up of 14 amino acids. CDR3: CASSEASPQFEQFF. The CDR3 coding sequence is TGTGCCAGCAGTGAAGCCAGTCCCCAGTTCGAGCAGTTCTTC.

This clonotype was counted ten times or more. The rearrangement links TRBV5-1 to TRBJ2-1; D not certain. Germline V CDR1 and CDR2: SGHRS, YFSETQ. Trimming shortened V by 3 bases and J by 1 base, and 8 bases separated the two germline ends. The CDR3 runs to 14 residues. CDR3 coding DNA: TGCGCCAGCAGCTGGACGGCGTCCTACAATGAGCAGTTCTTC. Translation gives CASSWTASYNEQFF.

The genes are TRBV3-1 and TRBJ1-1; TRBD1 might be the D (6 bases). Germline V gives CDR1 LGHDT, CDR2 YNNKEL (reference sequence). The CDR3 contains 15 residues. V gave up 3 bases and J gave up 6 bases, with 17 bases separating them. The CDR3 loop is CASSHGRTENPEAFF. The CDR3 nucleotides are TGTGCCAGCAGCCATGGAAGGACAGAGAATCCTGAAGCTTTCTTT.

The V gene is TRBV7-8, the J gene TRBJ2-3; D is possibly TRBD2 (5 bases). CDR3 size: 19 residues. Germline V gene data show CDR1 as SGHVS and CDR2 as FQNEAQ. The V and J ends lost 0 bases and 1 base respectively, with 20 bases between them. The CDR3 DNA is TGTGCCAGCAGCTTAGCGCCTCTCGGAACTAGTGGGTGCACAGATACGCAGTATTTT. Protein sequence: CASSLAPLGTSGCTDTQYF.

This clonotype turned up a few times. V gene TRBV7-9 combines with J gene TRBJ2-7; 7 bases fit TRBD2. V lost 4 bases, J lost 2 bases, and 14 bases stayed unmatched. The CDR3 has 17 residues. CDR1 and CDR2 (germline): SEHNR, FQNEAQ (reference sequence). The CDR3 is CASSSLESGAKPYEQYF. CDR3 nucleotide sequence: TGTGCCAGCAGCTCCCTAGAGAGCGGGGCAAAACCCTACGAGCAGTACTTC.

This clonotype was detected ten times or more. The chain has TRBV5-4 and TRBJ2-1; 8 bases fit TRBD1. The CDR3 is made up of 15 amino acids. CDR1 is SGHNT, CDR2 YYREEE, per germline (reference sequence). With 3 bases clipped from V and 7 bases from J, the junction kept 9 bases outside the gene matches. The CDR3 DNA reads TGTGCCAGCAGCTCAGCCGGGACAGGTGAAAATGAGCAGTTCTTC. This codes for CASSSAGTGENEQFF.

CDR3 amino acids: CSASVDSDPADTQYF. The CDR3 nucleotides read TGCAGTGCTAGTGTAGACAGCGATCCTGCAGATACGCAGTATTTT. The rearrangement links TRBV20-1 to TRBJ2-3; perhaps TRBD1 as D (5 bases). The germline V gene has CDR1 DFQATT and CDR2 SNEGSKA (reference sequence). V was cut by 3 bases and J by 4 bases, with 17 bases left in between. This CDR3 has 15 residues.

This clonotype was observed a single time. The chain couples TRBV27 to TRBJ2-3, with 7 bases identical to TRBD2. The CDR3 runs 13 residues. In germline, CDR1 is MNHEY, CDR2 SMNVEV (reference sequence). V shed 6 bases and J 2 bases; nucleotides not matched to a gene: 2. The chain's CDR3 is CASRLAATDTQYF. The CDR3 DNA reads TGTGCCAGCAGGCTAGCGGCCACAGATACGCAGTATTTT.

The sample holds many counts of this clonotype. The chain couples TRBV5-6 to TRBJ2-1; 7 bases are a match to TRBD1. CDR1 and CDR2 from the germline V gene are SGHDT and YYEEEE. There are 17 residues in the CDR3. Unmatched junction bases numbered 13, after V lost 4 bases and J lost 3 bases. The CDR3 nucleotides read TGTGCCAGCAGCCTACTCACCGGGACAGATCGCTACAATGAGCAGTTCTTC. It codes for CASSLLTGTDRYNEQFF. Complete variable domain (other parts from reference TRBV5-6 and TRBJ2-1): DAGVTQSPTHLIKTRGQQVTLRCSPKSGHDTVSWYQQALGQGPQFIFQYYEEEERQRGNFPDRFSGHQFPNYSSELNVNALLLGDSALYLCASSLLTGTDRYNEQFFGPGTRLTVL.

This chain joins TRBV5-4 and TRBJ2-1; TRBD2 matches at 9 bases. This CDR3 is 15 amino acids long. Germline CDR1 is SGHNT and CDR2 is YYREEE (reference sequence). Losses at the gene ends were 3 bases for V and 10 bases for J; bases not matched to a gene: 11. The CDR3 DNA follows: TGTGCCAGCAGCTGGTCCGGACTAGCGACGGGGGAGCAGTTCTTC. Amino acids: CASSWSGLATGEQFF.

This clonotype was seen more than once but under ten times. This chain's CDR3 is CASSLDGEQFF. CDR3 bases: TGTGCCAGCAGCTTAGATGGGGAGCAGTTCTTC. This rearrangement joins TRBV11-3 to TRBJ2-1; D is unclear. The CDR3 is made up of 11 amino acids. Trimming took off 0 bases at V and 10 bases at J, with 4 bases between the two ends. CDR1 and CDR2 (germline): SGHNT, YENEEA.

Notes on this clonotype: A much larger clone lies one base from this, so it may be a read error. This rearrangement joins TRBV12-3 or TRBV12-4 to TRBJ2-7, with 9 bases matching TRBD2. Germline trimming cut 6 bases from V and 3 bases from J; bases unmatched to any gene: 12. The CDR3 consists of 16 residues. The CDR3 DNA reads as TGTGCCAGCAGAGCTCTAGCGGGAAGGGGGAGCTACGAGCAGTACTTC. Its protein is CASRALAGRGSYEQYF.

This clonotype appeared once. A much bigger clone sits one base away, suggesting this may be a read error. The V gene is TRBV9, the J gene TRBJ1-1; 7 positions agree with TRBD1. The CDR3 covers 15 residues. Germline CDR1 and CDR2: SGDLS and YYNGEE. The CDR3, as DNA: TGTGCCAGCAGTTCCTCCCCACAGGGGTTAACTGAAGCTCTCTTT. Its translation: CASSSSPQGLTEALF. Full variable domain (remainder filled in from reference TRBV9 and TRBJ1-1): DSGVTQTPKHLITATGQRVTLRCSPRSGDLSVYWYQQSLDQGLQFLIQYYNGEERAKGNILERFSAQQFPDLHSELNLSSLELGDSALYFCASSSSPQGLTEALFGQGTRLTVV.

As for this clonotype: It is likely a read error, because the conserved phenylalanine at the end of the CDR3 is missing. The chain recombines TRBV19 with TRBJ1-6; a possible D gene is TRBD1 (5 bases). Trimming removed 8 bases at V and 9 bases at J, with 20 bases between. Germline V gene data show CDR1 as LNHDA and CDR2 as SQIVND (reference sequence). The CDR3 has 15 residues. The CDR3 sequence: CASADSSGQPSPLHS. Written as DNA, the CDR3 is TGTGCCAGTGCTGACAGTTCGGGTCAACCTTCACCCCTCCACTCC.

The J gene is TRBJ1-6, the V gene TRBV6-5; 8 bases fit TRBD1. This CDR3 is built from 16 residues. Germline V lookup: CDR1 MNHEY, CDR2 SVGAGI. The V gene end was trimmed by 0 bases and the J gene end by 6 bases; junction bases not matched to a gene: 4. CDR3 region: CASSYSRQGFNSPLHF. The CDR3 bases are TGTGCCAGCAGTTACTCCCGACAGGGGTTTAATTCACCCCTCCACTTT.

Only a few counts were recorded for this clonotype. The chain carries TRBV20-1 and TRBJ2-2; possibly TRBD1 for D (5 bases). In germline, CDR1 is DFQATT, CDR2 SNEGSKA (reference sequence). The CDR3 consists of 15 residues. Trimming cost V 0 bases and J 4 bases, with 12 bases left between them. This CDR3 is CSAREEGRVTGELFF. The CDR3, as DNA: TGCAGTGCTAGAGAGGAAGGCAGGGTCACCGGGGAGCTGTTTTTT.